This T cell receptor beta chain was retrieved from a study of blood T cell repertoires in COVID-19. Background on the study: T cells, B-cell-depleted T cells, or PBMCs supplied cDNA or gDNA.

Per the germline V gene, CDR1 is MNHEY and CDR2 is SVGAGI. The CDR3 extends over 12 amino acids. Trimming took off 3 bases at V and 7 bases at J, with 4 bases between the two ends. This clone was detected once. Original handling: Estimated nucleated cell counts came from reference gene primer amplification. Using immunoSEQ multiplex PCR, the repertoire was profiled, and TCRdb retains in-frame clones only, with some absent. V and J calls and clone size are copied from that table; D and trimming were computed from the DNA. Among fewer than 250,000 clones listed, roughly four fifths were seen once. The sequenced sample consisted of peripheral blood. The chain joins TRBV6-5 to TRBJ1-6; D is uncertain. This TCR derives from a woman between 65 and 79 years old with acute or convalescent COVID-19. CDR3 loop: CASSYQNSPLHF. The DNA of the CDR3 is TGTGCCAGCAGTTATCAGAATTCACCCCTCCACTTT.